The 9 T cell receptor beta chains listed next were all sequenced from one sample in a study of shared clonotypes between healthy human individuals. Profiling relied on immunoSEQ multiplex PCR, and the TCRdb table lists in-frame clones only, not all of them. The data hold roughly 700,000 clones, with around 90% observed a single time. Sample: memory CD8+ T cells from PBMCs. Subset meaning: CD45RO+ cells pooled with CCR7-negative TemRA cells. These TCRs come from a man aged 18 to 30 in good health. Some clones in this sample may be carry-over from other donors' samples.

The V and J genes are TRBV9 and TRBJ2-3; D is perhaps TRBD2 (5 bases). Germline V gene data show CDR1 as SGDLS and CDR2 as YYNGEE. Trimming left V 4 bases short and J 1 base short, with 16 bases between. This CDR3 has 16 amino acids. CDR3 sequence reads: CASSHPEEWGTDTQYF. The DNA of the CDR3 is TGTGCCAGCAGCCACCCGGAGGAGTGGGGCACAGATACGCAGTATTTT.

The CDR3 is CARMTGGAWETQYF. As DNA, the CDR3 is TGCGCCAGAATGACAGGGGGCGCCTGGGAGACCCAGTACTTC. V gene TRBV10-1 combines with J gene TRBJ2-5; the match to TRBD1 covers 10 bases. Germline V gene lookup returns CDR1 WNHNN and CDR2 SYGVQD (reference sequence). The CDR3 totals 14 residues. The ends lost 9 bases at V and 5 bases at J; junction bases unmatched: 9.

V and J are TRBV7-2 and TRBJ2-5; 7 nucleotides align to TRBD1. Germline V gene sequence: CDR1 SGHTA, CDR2 FQGNSA. The CDR3 has 13 residues. V was pared by 4 bases and J by 5 bases, with 4 bases of the junction left unmatched. Written as DNA, the CDR3 is TGTGCCAGCAGCTCACAGGGGTGGGAGACCCAGTACTTC. Translating it yields CASSSQGWETQYF.

The chain is built from TRBV5-1 and TRBJ2-7; no definite D call. Trimming pared 0 bases from V and 0 bases from J, leaving 10 bases between. The length of the CDR3 is 15 residues. CDR1 and CDR2 (germline): SGHRS, YFSETQ. CDR3 DNA: TGCGCCAGCAGCTTGGTCGACCCAAGCTCCTACGAGCAGTACTTC. Protein product: CASSLVDPSSYEQYF. The complete variable domain, with remaining parts taken from reference TRBV5-1 and TRBJ2-7, reads KAGVTQTPRYLIKTRGQQVTLSCSPISGHRSVSWYQQTPGQGLQFLFEYFSETQRNKGNFPGRFSGRQFSNSRSEMNVSTLELGDSALYLCASSLVDPSSYEQYFGPGTRLTVT.

Only one count was recorded for this clone. The chain has TRBV27 and TRBJ2-2; D not certain. V lost 5 bases to trimming and J lost 5 bases, with 9 bases between them. This CDR3 comprises 13 residues. Germline V gene sequence: CDR1 MNHEY, CDR2 SMNVEV (reference sequence). CDR3 nucleotides: TGTGCCAGCAGTCCCCATGTGACCGGGGAGCTGTTTTTT. As protein: CASSPHVTGELFF.

The rearrangement uses TRBV15 and TRBJ2-7; D gene ambiguous. The CDR3 is made up of 14 amino acids. V was clipped by 6 bases and J by 0 bases, with 12 bases between them. From germline, CDR1 is LNHNV and CDR2 YYDKDF (reference sequence). The CDR3 nucleotides read TGTGCCACCAGTAGAAGTACGGCCTCCTACGAGCAGTACTTC. Translation gives CATSRSTASYEQYF.

The gene calls are TRBV7-9 and TRBJ1-1, with D perhaps matching TRBD1 (5 bases). This CDR3 has 11 amino acids. V lost 7 bases and J lost 7, with 10 bases in between. Germline CDR1 SEHNR, CDR2 FQNEAQ (reference sequence). Here the CDR3 reads CASNGGGEAFF. The CDR3 DNA reads TGTGCCAGCAATGGCGGGGGTGAAGCTTTCTTT.

The chain is built from TRBV19 and TRBJ1-4, with 7 bases matching TRBD1. Germline V gene data show CDR1 as LNHDA and CDR2 as SQIVND (reference sequence). The CDR3 is 21 residues long. The V and J ends lost 0 bases and 0 bases, in that order; junction bases with no gene match: 16. The CDR3 protein is CASSIDATGRLFIPTNEKLFF. The CDR3, as DNA: TGTGCCAGTAGTATAGATGCGACAGGGCGGCTGTTCATACCAACTAATGAAAAACTGTTTTTT.

This clone was detected only once. J is TRBJ1-4 and V is TRBV5-6; 9 nucleotides match TRBD1. The length of the CDR3 is 14 residues. With V trimmed by 0 bases and J by 9 bases, 3 bases remained unmatched. Germline V gene lookup returns CDR1 SGHDT and CDR2 YYEEEE. The CDR3 loop is CASSLGTGVKKLFF. CDR3 bases: TGTGCCAGCAGCTTGGGGACAGGGGTTAAAAAACTGTTTTTT.